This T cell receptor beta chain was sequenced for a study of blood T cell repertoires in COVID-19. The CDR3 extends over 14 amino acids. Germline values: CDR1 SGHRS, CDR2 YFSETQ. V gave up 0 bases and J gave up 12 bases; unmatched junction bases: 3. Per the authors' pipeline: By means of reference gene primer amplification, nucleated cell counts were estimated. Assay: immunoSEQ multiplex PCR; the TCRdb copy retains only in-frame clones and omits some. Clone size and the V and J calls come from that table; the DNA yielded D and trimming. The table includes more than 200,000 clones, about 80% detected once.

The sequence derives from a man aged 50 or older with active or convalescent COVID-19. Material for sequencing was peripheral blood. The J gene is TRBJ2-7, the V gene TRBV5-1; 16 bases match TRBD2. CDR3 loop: CASSLAGTSGGGYF. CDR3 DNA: TGCGCCAGCAGCTTGGCGGGGACTAGCGGGGGGGGGTACTTC.